This TCR beta chain comes out of a study of OX40 agonist ivuxolimab in advanced cancers. The timepoints at which blood was sampled were baseline, cycle 4 day 1, and cycle 7 day 1. Some clones are missing from TCRdb's copy, which holds only in-frame ones; the method was immunoSEQ multiplex PCR. The table lists fewer than 55,000 clones, around 87% of them singletons. Notes on this clone: The antigen is not known.

Whole-study results and caveats: Low normalized T-cell clonal expansion also characterized some of the nonresponders. Antigens targeted by the expanded peripheral T cells were not determined.

This CDR3 comprises 15 residues. The germline CDR1 and CDR2 sequences are SGDLS and YYNGEE. The V end was cut by 4 bases, the J end by 1 base, with 14 bases between. The TCR was taken from an adult with an advanced solid tumor such as melanoma, head and neck, liver or kidney cancer. The rearrangement links TRBV9 to TRBJ1-1, with D possibly TRBD1 on 6 matching bases. The sample in question was CD4+ or CD8+ T cells sorted from blood, obtained in a trial of the OX40 agonist ivuxolimab. CDR3 coding DNA: TGTGCCAGCAGCCTTAATTCCAGGGGGAACACTGAAGCTTTCTTT. It encodes CASSLNSRGNTEAFF.